These 22 T cell receptor beta chains came from one sample sequenced in a study of T cell responses to AZD1222 COVID-19 vaccine (dated by TCRdb to the early 2020s). What the time point label conveys for this sample: baseline before first vaccination. The library came from the immunoSEQ multiplex PCR assay. Here the immuneACCESS table is served through TCRdb, limited to in-frame sequences with V and J called. Missing clones are a known gap in these copies; in checked studies unresolved V genes cover under half, and the rest lacks a known reason. The sample profile shows under 200,000 clones; 90% of them were found once. 1.5% of the sample goes to the ten largest clones. The sample consisted of peripheral blood, taken on day 0 of AZD1222 vaccination. These receptors were obtained from an adult in good health.

This chain links TRBV7-9 with TRBJ1-3; D is ambiguous. Germline V CDR1 and CDR2: SEHNR, FQNEAQ (reference sequence). The ends were cut back, 2 bases at V and 3 bases at J, with 11 bases in the middle. The CDR3 is 15 residues long. The CDR3 loop reads CASSLRSSVGNTIYF. For the CDR3, the DNA is TGTGCCAGCAGCTTACGTAGCTCCGTTGGAAACACCATATATTTT.

The V call is TRBV6-5, the J call TRBJ1-6; no firm D call. There are 14 residues in the CDR3. Per the germline V gene, CDR1 is MNHEY and CDR2 is SVGAGI. V was trimmed by 2 bases and J by 10 bases, leaving 12 bases between them. CDR3 sequence: CASSYTPFMSPLHF. The DNA of the CDR3 is TGTGCCAGCAGTTACACCCCGTTCATGTCACCCCTCCACTTT.

The V and J genes are TRBV6-5 and TRBJ1-6; TRBD1 agrees at 8 bases. J gave up 10 bases and V 2 bases, and 4 bases lay outside the gene matches. CDR1 MNHEY and CDR2 SVGAGI come from the germline V gene. This CDR3 contains 14 residues. The CDR3 coding sequence is TGTGCCAGCAGTTACAACAGGGGGGACTCACCCCTCCACTTT. Its protein is CASSYNRGDSPLHF.

This sequence joins TRBV2 and TRBJ1-2, with D hard to call. This CDR3 has 13 residues. The germline V gene has CDR1 SNHLY and CDR2 FYNNEI. V lost 3 bases and J lost 7, with 12 bases in between. The CDR3, as DNA: TGTGCCAGCAGTGATAAGTCCCCGGGTGGCTACACCTTC. It specifies CASSDKSPGGYTF.

The CDR3 reads CASSTGTGGRFGYTF. CDR3 bases: TGTGCCAGCAGTACCGGGACAGGGGGCAGGTTTGGCTACACCTTC. V is TRBV3-1 (or the pseudogene TRBV3-2) and J is TRBJ1-2, with 12 bases that match TRBD1. The germline CDR1 and CDR2 sequences are LGHDT and YNNKEL (reference sequence). The trim removed 6 bases at V and 7 bases at J, leaving 9 bases unmatched. The CDR3 has 15 amino acids.

CDR3 sequence (DNA): TGTGCCAGCAGCTTACACAGGGGAGGGTGCGACTATGGCTACACCTTC. Amino acids: CASSLHRGGCDYGYTF. The chain has TRBV5-5 and TRBJ1-2; 7 nucleotides agree with TRBD1. V dropped 2 bases and J dropped 3; count of bases not matched to a gene: 10. This CDR3 comprises 16 residues. Germline assignment: CDR1 SGHKS and CDR2 YYEKEE (reference sequence).

This chain connects TRBV20-1 to TRBJ2-7; D unclear. The CDR3 loop spans 11 amino acids. V shed 5 bases and J shed 3 bases, with 8 bases lying between them. Germline V CDR1 and CDR2: DFQATT, SNEGSKA (reference sequence). Here the CDR3 DNA reads TGCAGTGCTCGGGCAGACTACGAGCAGTACTTC. Protein: CSARADYEQYF.

The rearrangement uses TRBV7-2 and TRBJ1-2; D is possibly TRBD1 (5 bases). The germline gives CDR1 SGHTA, CDR2 FQGNSA. The CDR3 has 14 amino acids. The germline V and J ends were trimmed by 0 bases and 3 bases, with 8 bases remaining between them. The CDR3 DNA follows: TGTGCCAGCAGCTTAGCAGGGGCTGACTATGGCTACACCTTC. It is translated as CASSLAGADYGYTF.

The J gene is TRBJ2-5, the V gene TRBV2; 9 positions match TRBD2. This CDR3 region has 14 residues. Germline V gene sequence: CDR1 SNHLY, CDR2 FYNNEI. Trimming cost V 7 bases and J 4 bases; bases outside gene matches: 7. The CDR3 is CASKGGSGGETQYF. CDR3 sequence (DNA): TGTGCCAGCAAAGGAGGTAGCGGGGGAGAGACCCAGTACTTC.

The chain recombines TRBV21-1 with TRBJ1-2; no DNA check was done on the table's D call, TRBD1. TRBV21-1 is classified as a pseudogene. The CDR3 has 16 residues. The CDR3 DNA is TGTGCCAGCAGCAACCCCGGACAGGGCCCTAACTATGGCTACACCTTC. As protein: CASSNPGQGPNYGYTF.

The chain employs TRBV7-3 and TRBJ2-2; D ambiguous. Germline assignment: CDR1 SGHTA and CDR2 FQGTGA. Between the trimmed V and J ends, which lost 0 bases and 8 bases, there was a span of 19 bases. The length of the CDR3 is 17 residues. Here the CDR3 reads CASSLTGRPVRSGELFF. In DNA, the CDR3 is TGTGCCAGCAGCTTAACGGGTAGACCCGTAAGGTCTGGGGAGCTGTTTTTT.

The chain employs TRBV6-2 or TRBV6-3 and TRBJ2-2, with D possibly matching TRBD2 (6 bases). Trimming took off 0 bases at V and 4 bases at J, with 12 bases between the two ends. CDR1 and CDR2 (germline): MNHEY, SVGEGT. CDR3 length: 16 amino acids. The CDR3 nucleotides read TGTGCCAGCAGTTACTCGAGGCTAGCGAGCACCGGGGAGCTGTTTTTT. Translated, it gives CASSYSRLASTGELFF.

This clone was counted once. V usage is TRBV21-1 and J usage is TRBJ1-2; no DNA check was done on the table's D call, TRBD1. TRBV21-1 is flagged as a pseudogene. This CDR3 is built from 12 residues. In nucleotides, the CDR3 is TGTGCCAGCAGCAAAGACAGGGTGGGTTACACCTTC. Amino acids: CASSKDRVGYTF.

The chain recombines TRBV28 with TRBJ1-2; 7 nucleotides match TRBD1. The CDR3 is made up of 14 amino acids. In germline, CDR1 is MDHEN, CDR2 SYDVKM. The junction had 5 bases not matched to a gene; V was cut back by 5 bases and J by 2 bases. Here the CDR3 reads CASSQGVRNYGYTF. CDR3 bases: TGTGCCAGCAGTCAGGGGGTAAGGAACTATGGCTACACCTTC.

This chain connects TRBV18 to TRBJ1-3; tentatively, D is TRBD1 (5 bases). Germline lookup yields CDR1 KGHSH and CDR2 LQKENI. The CDR3 extends over 15 amino acids. With 0 bases removed from V and 8 bases from J, the gap between germline ends came to 14 bases. The CDR3: CASSPPAGATDTIYF. The CDR3, as DNA: TGTGCCAGCTCACCACCGGCCGGGGCTACAGACACCATATATTTT.

The table lists this clone with a few counts. The V call is TRBV15, the J call TRBJ2-7; tentatively, D is TRBD1 (6 bases). The V and J ends lost 10 bases and 0 bases respectively, with 13 bases between them. The CDR3 is 13 residues long. Germline-derived CDR1 and CDR2 are LNHNV and YYDKDF (reference sequence). In DNA, the CDR3 is TGTGCCATTCGACAGGATAGCTCCTACGAGCAGTACTTC. It specifies CAIRQDSSYEQYF.

This chain uses TRBV15 with TRBJ1-3; D call uncertain. Germline V gene data show CDR1 as LNHNV and CDR2 as YYDKDF (reference sequence). The V and J ends lost 3 bases and 4 bases respectively, with 4 bases between them. The CDR3 is 12 residues long. The CDR3 is CATSSLGNTIYF. The CDR3, as DNA: TGTGCCACCAGCAGTCTAGGAAACACCATATATTTT. The full variable domain, its missing parts supplied by reference TRBV15 and TRBJ1-3, is DAMVIQNPRYQVTQFGKPVTLSCSQTLNHNVMYWYQQKSSQAPKLLFHYYDKDFNNEADTPDNFQSRRPNTSFCFLDIRSPGLGDTAMYLCATSSLGNTIYFGEGSWLTVV.

V gene TRBV9 combines with J gene TRBJ2-3; no definite D call. The germline V gene has CDR1 SGDLS and CDR2 YYNGEE. There are 13 residues in the CDR3. Trimming removed 2 bases at V and 4 bases at J, with 8 bases between. CDR3 DNA sequence: TGTGCCAGCAGCGTTTTCCAAGCAGATACGCAGTATTTT. Residues: CASSVFQADTQYF.

The chain has TRBV11-2 and TRBJ2-7; D remains ambiguous. This CDR3 is built from 11 residues. CDR1 is SGHAT, CDR2 FQNNGV, per germline. V was trimmed by 4 bases and J by 6 bases, leaving 7 bases between them. As DNA, the CDR3 is TGTGCCAGCAGCTCTGCCCTCGAGCAGTACTTC. This encodes CASSSALEQYF. The complete variable domain, with remaining parts taken from reference TRBV11-2 and TRBJ2-7, reads EAGVAQSPRYKIIEKRQSVAFWCNPISGHATLYWYQQILGQGPKLLIQFQNNGVVDDSQLPKDRFSAERLKGVDSTLKIQPAKLEDSAVYLCASSSALEQYFGPGTRLTVT.

CDR3 sequence (DNA): TGTGCCAGCATGGCCTACAGGCCAAACACTGAAGCTTTCTTT. As protein: CASMAYRPNTEAFF. The rearrangement uses TRBV28 and TRBJ1-1; tentative D call: TRBD1 (5 bases). Germline assignment: CDR1 MDHEN and CDR2 SYDVKM. The CDR3 extends over 14 amino acids. Trimming pared 7 bases from V and 2 bases from J, leaving 14 bases between.

The chain links TRBV23-1 to TRBJ1-2; D possibly corresponds to TRBD1 (6 bases). TRBV23-1 is reported as an ORF; its role is uncertain. Between the trimmed V and J ends, which lost 6 bases and 2 bases, there was a span of 13 bases. The CDR3 is 14 residues long. The CDR3 reads CASRWDTMNYGYTF. The DNA for the CDR3 is TGCGCCAGCAGATGGGACACGATGAACTATGGCTACACCTTC.

This sequence joins TRBV5-4 and TRBJ2-1; 10 bases align to TRBD2. The CDR3 loop spans 17 amino acids. Trimming took 0 bases from V and 7 from J; bases not matched to a gene: 10. Germline V gene data show CDR1 as SGHNT and CDR2 as YYREEE (reference sequence). CDR3 sequence reads: CASSLATGTSVTNEQFF. In nucleotides, the CDR3 is TGTGCCAGCAGCTTGGCCACCGGGACTAGCGTGACAAATGAGCAGTTCTTC.